This T cell receptor (beta chain) originates from a study of shared clonotypes between healthy human individuals. Study information: The plates for each donor numbered three CD4 naive, three CD4 memory, two CD8 naive and one CD8 memory.

Libraries were prepared by immunoSEQ multiplex PCR; TCRdb keeps only in-frame clonotypes and omits some of them. The sample shows millions of clones, approximately 94% of them seen only once. Overall study findings and caveats: Sorted-subset sequencing, rarefaction showed, was incomplete despite large depth. Estimated richness values were generally larger in naive subsets than in memory subsets.

Concerning this clone itself: Antigen: not known.

The CDR3 spans 17 residues. CDR1 and CDR2 from the germline V gene are SNHLY and FYNNEI. Trimming cost V 8 bases and J 5 bases; bases outside gene matches: 17. Naive CD8 cells lacked CD45RO and underwent positive selection for CCR7, leaving out terminally differentiated effector memory CD45RA+ cells. Sequenced input: naive CD8+ T cells from PBMCs. This sequence was found in a man between 18 and 35 years old in good health. Some clones in this sample may be carry-over from other donors' samples. The chain has TRBV2 and TRBJ2-1; 8 nucleotides match TRBD2. CDR3 amino acids: CASDAGGWTEKHNEQFF. The CDR3 bases are TGTGCCAGCGACGCGGGGGGATGGACGGAGAAGCACAATGAGCAGTTCTTC.